The 2 T cell receptor beta chains below come from one sample, sequenced in a study of cytomegalovirus exposure and HLA in healthy donors. PCR used 60 Vbeta primers and 13 Jbeta primers. TCRdb's copy holds only in-frame clones and misses some; the assay was immunoSEQ multiplex PCR. The profile covers 150,000 to 200,000 clones, with approximately 80% appearing a single time and 0.65% to 0.75% taken by the ten largest. The sequencing sample was made of PBMCs. Receptors were obtained from a boy between 5 and 17 years old in good health and CMV-seronegative.

The genes are TRBV9 and TRBJ1-2; TRBD1 is a possible D gene (6 bases). The CDR3 loop spans 14 amino acids. Trimming stripped 0 bases from V and 5 bases from J, with 11 bases between. Looked up from germline, CDR1 is SGDLS and CDR2 is YYNGEE. CDR3 protein: CASSVGGTIYGYTF. CDR3 DNA sequence: TGTGCCAGCAGCGTAGGGGGGACAATTTATGGCTACACCTTC.

CDR3 residues: CASTGPPGLAGGSEQFF. The CDR3 DNA sequence: TGTGCCAGCACCGGGCCCCCGGGACTAGCGGGAGGCAGTGAGCAGTTCTTC. This sequence joins TRBV2 and TRBJ2-1; 15 bases agree with TRBD2. Germline values: CDR1 SNHLY, CDR2 FYNNEI. There are 17 residues in the CDR3. V lost 7 bases to trimming and J lost 9 bases; unmatched junction nucleotides: 13.